This T cell receptor (beta chain) was sequenced during a study of blood T cells in healthy people across ages. Study observations and caveats: Without sorted subsets, naive and antigen-experienced compartments could not be conclusively compared. The unknown donor CMV status may have confounded expanded clonotype changes. Per million T cells, TCR beta diversity dropped about linearly as age rose. Researchers judged that diversity estimates from one million T cells fell short of true values.

This CDR3 is 12 amino acids long. V shed 3 bases and J shed 4 bases, with 4 bases lying between them. CDR1 and CDR2 from the germline V gene are LNHDA and SQIVND (reference sequence). On this clonotype itself: Its antigen is still unknown.

Alongside a J-beta primer mix, a sample-barcoded 5' primer served in a second PCR lasting 7 to 11 cycles. TCRdb redid the calling of the 5' RACE reads with MiXCR, one entry per CDR3 protein. The table shows fewer than 1,000,000 distinct CDR3 sequences, with approximately 44% occurring only once. This chain links TRBV19 with TRBJ2-1; D is undetermined. This receptor was obtained from a man aged 55 to 70 in good health. Material: blood. CDR3 sequence reads: CASSMGYNEQFF. In DNA form, the CDR3 reads TGTGCCAGTAGTATGGGGTACAATGAGCAGTTCTTC.